Listed here are 30 T cell receptor beta chains from one sample, sequenced in a study of T cell responses to AZD1222 COVID-19 vaccine. TCRdb keeps only in-frame clones here, not all; method: immunoSEQ multiplex PCR. This sample carries some 130,000 clones, approximately 85% of them seen once, and the ten largest clones take 5% to 6%. Sample: peripheral blood, taken 28 days after the second AZD1222 dose. The receptor set was obtained from an adult who received the AZD1222 COVID-19 vaccine.

The chain employs TRBV5-1 and TRBJ2-7; TRBD1 aligns across 7 bases. This CDR3 is 14 amino acids long. V lost 0 bases to trimming and J lost 6 bases; unmatched junction nucleotides: 6. The germline gives CDR1 SGHRS, CDR2 YFSETQ. CDR3 sequence: CASSLALRTGEQYF. CDR3 sequence (DNA): TGCGCCAGCAGCTTGGCCCTAAGGACAGGCGAGCAGTACTTC.

This chain connects TRBV9 to TRBJ2-1; possibly TRBD1 for D (7 bases). The CDR3 has 16 amino acids. The germline V gene has CDR1 SGDLS and CDR2 YYNGEE. Between the trimmed V and J ends, which lost 3 bases and 7 bases, there was a span of 20 bases. CDR3 loop: CASSASPAGGLNEQFF. CDR3 DNA sequence: TGTGCCAGCAGCGCCTCCCCGGCAGGGGGGTTAAATGAGCAGTTCTTC.

The V and J genes are TRBV20-1 and TRBJ1-2; TRBD1 matches 8 bases. J was trimmed by 8 bases and V by 6 bases; bases with no gene match: 5. The V gene's germline CDR1 is DFQATT and CDR2 SNEGSKA (reference sequence). The CDR3 has 11 residues. CDR3 in DNA: TGCAGTGCCGTGGGACAGGCAGGCTACACCTTC. Protein sequence: CSAVGQAGYTF.

The chain couples TRBV11-2 to TRBJ1-2; TRBD1 is a possible D gene (6 bases). V was clipped by 3 bases and J by 2 bases, with 16 bases between them. Germline V lookup: CDR1 SGHAT, CDR2 FQNNGV. The CDR3 has 16 residues. CDR3 residues: CASSLMGAGVNYGYTF. Here the CDR3 DNA reads TGTGCCAGCAGCTTGATGGGGGCTGGGGTAAACTATGGCTACACCTTC.

J is TRBJ2-7 and V is TRBV5-6, with a tentative D call TRBD1 (5 bases). Germline assignment: CDR1 SGHDT and CDR2 YYEEEE. V was cut by 3 bases and J by 7 bases, with 17 bases left in between. The CDR3 contains 14 residues. The CDR3 DNA follows: TGTGCCAGCAGCTCCCTGAGGCAGGGTGAGGAGCAGTACTTC. This gives the protein CASSSLRQGEEQYF. The full variable domain, its missing parts supplied by reference TRBV5-6 and TRBJ2-7, is DAGVTQSPTHLIKTRGQQVTLRCSPKSGHDTVSWYQQALGQGPQFIFQYYEEEERQRGNFPDRFSGHQFPNYSSELNVNALLLGDSALYLCASSSLRQGEEQYFGPGTRLTVT.

The gene calls are TRBV5-1 and TRBJ2-3; D uncertain. CDR3 size: 14 residues. V was pared by 2 bases and J by 2 bases, with 9 bases between. Germline V gene lookup returns CDR1 SGHRS and CDR2 YFSETQ. The CDR3 spells CASSLQRLTDTQYF. In DNA, the CDR3 is TGCGCCAGCAGCTTACAGAGACTCACAGATACGCAGTATTTT.

The gene calls are TRBV5-1 and TRBJ2-7; 9 bases agree with TRBD1. The CDR3 consists of 16 residues. J lost 3 bases, V lost 4 bases, and 11 bases had no gene match. Germline CDR1 and CDR2: SGHRS and YFSETQ. The CDR3 DNA reads TGCGCCAGCAGCCTAGCGTTCCAGACAGGGGGCTACGAGCAGTACTTC. Translation gives CASSLAFQTGGYEQYF. Using reference TRBV5-1 and TRBJ2-7 for the parts outside the CDR3, the full variable domain is KAGVTQTPRYLIKTRGQQVTLSCSPISGHRSVSWYQQTPGQGLQFLFEYFSETQRNKGNFPGRFSGRQFSNSRSEMNVSTLELGDSALYLCASSLAFQTGGYEQYFGPGTRLTVT.

The chain couples TRBV20-1 to TRBJ2-1, with D possibly matching TRBD2 (5 bases). Looked up from germline, CDR1 is DFQATT and CDR2 is SNEGSKA (reference sequence). The CDR3 covers 11 residues. With 3 bases removed from V and 9 bases from J, the gap between germline ends came to 9 bases. CDR3 in DNA: TGCAGTGCTAGTCTCCGGGGTGAGCAGTTCTTC. Translated, it gives CSASLRGEQFF.

This chain links TRBV10-3 with TRBJ2-2; 14 positions agree with TRBD2. CDR3 length: 16 residues. Per germline, CDR1 ENHRY and CDR2 SYGVKD. J lost 8 bases, V lost 6 bases, and 8 bases had no gene match. CDR3 DNA: TGTGCCATCAGAGCTACCGGGACTAGCGGGAGTGGGGAGCTGTTTTTT. Translation gives CAIRATGTSGSGELFF.

This chain joins TRBV7-9 and TRBJ2-2; 11 bases line up with TRBD1. In germline, CDR1 is SEHNR, CDR2 FQNEAQ (reference sequence). The CDR3 runs 14 residues. The junction had 2 bases not matched to a gene; V was cut back by 5 bases and J by 6 bases. CDR3 region: CASSGQGASGELFF. CDR3 nucleotides: TGTGCCAGCAGCGGACAGGGGGCATCCGGGGAGCTGTTTTTT.

In nucleotides, the CDR3 is TGTGCCAGCAGCTTGTTCGAGCGTAGCACAGATACGCAGTATTTT. Residues: CASSLFERSTDTQYF. V usage is TRBV5-4 and J usage is TRBJ2-3; D uncertain. The germline CDR1 and CDR2 sequences are SGHNT and YYREEE (reference sequence). The length of the CDR3 is 15 residues. Trimming removed 1 base from V and 0 bases from J, with 9 bases in between.

This rearrangement joins TRBV5-1 to TRBJ2-7, with 9 positions matching TRBD1. This CDR3 comprises 16 residues. The trim removed 4 bases at V and 5 bases at J, leaving 13 bases unmatched. Germline lookup yields CDR1 SGHRS and CDR2 YFSETQ. This chain's CDR3 is CASSPDRGSFRDEQYF. CDR3 nucleotide sequence: TGCGCCAGCAGCCCAGACAGGGGGTCATTTAGGGACGAGCAGTACTTC.

The chain links TRBV7-9 to TRBJ2-3; D uncertain. The V gene's germline CDR1 is SEHNR and CDR2 FQNEAQ (reference sequence). The CDR3 length is 15 residues. The V end lost 5 bases, the J end lost 1 base, and 13 bases lay between the germline ends. The DNA for the CDR3 is TGTGCCAGCAGCCTCCCCTTTGGGGGCACAGATACGCAGTATTTT. Translating gives CASSLPFGGTDTQYF.

The chain joins TRBV27 to TRBJ1-5, with 7 bases matching TRBD1. V was pared by 6 bases and J by 5 bases, with 7 bases of the junction left unmatched. The CDR3 length is 14 residues. Germline CDR1 is MNHEY and CDR2 is SMNVEV (reference sequence). CDR3 bases: TGTGCCAGCAGCCTCCGGGACAGTTATCAGCCCCAGCATTTT. Encoded protein: CASSLRDSYQPQHF.

V usage is TRBV5-1 and J usage is TRBJ2-6, with D uncertain. V gave up 4 bases and J gave up 0 bases, with 14 bases separating them. Germline CDR1 SGHRS, CDR2 YFSETQ. CDR3 length: 17 residues. The CDR3 loop is CASSLGPSSSGANVLTF. CDR3 sequence (DNA): TGCGCCAGCAGCCTTGGGCCCAGTTCCTCTGGGGCCAACGTCCTGACTTTC.

V and J are TRBV9 and TRBJ1-1, with D hard to call. The germline V gene encodes CDR1 SGDLS and CDR2 YYNGEE. There are 14 residues in the CDR3. Trimming removed 4 bases from V and 3 bases from J, with 13 bases in between. CDR3 DNA sequence: TGTGCCAGCAGCCCCACGATAACCGACACTGAAGCTTTCTTT. Translation: CASSPTITDTEAFF.

A single count supports this clone. This chain uses TRBV6-4 with TRBJ1-1; a weak D match, TRBD1 (6 bases). Germline V gives CDR1 MRHNA, CDR2 SNTAGT. The V end was cut by 0 bases, the J end by 4 bases, with 9 bases between. This CDR3 is 14 amino acids long. In DNA, the CDR3 is TGTGCCAGCAGTGACTCGAGCAGGGGCACTGAAGCTTTCTTT. Translated: CASSDSSRGTEAFF.

The V and J genes are TRBV21-1 and TRBJ1-5. TRBV21-1 is labeled a pseudogene. The CDR3 runs 14 residues. The DNA of the CDR3 is TGTGCCAGTGCTCCGGGCCCCATCAATCAGCCCCAGCATTTT. This translates into CASAPGPINQPQHF.

V usage is TRBV28 and J usage is TRBJ1-4; TRBD1 aligns across 10 bases. Germline CDR1 reads MDHEN; CDR2 reads SYDVKM. The junction had 4 bases not matched to a gene; V was cut back by 6 bases and J by 6 bases. The CDR3 is 14 amino acids. As DNA, the CDR3 is TGTGCCAGCAGACCCGGGACAGGGGATGAAAAACTGTTTTTT. Its protein is CASRPGTGDEKLFF.

This clone was observed a handful of times. The J gene is TRBJ1-5, the V gene TRBV4-1; no firm D call. V was cut by 3 bases and J by 4 bases, with 16 bases left in between. Germline V CDR1 and CDR2: MGHRA, YSYEKL. The CDR3 sequence is 16 residues long. CDR3: CASSQTGIGGNQPQHF. The CDR3 DNA is TGCGCCAGCAGCCAGACGGGTATAGGAGGGAATCAGCCCCAGCATTTT.

The CDR3 coding sequence is TGTGCCATCAAGTCGGACAGTAACTATGGCTACACCTTC. Encoded protein: CAIKSDSNYGYTF. The V and J genes are TRBV10-3 and TRBJ1-2; D may be TRBD1 (6 bases). V was cut by 7 bases and J by 1 base, with 10 bases left in between. This CDR3 has 13 amino acids. Germline V gene lookup returns CDR1 ENHRY and CDR2 SYGVKD.

This chain connects TRBV25-1 to TRBJ1-2; D is perhaps TRBD1 (5 bases). Germline V gene lookup returns CDR1 MGHDK and CDR2 SYGVNS. The CDR3 length is 12 residues. Trimming removed 4 bases at V and 8 bases at J, with 11 bases between. CDR3 DNA: TGTGCCAGCAGTGGAGGGGCAAGGGGCTACACCTTC. It encodes CASSGGARGYTF.

In DNA, the CDR3 is TGTGCCAGTAGTTCACAGGGGTTCCCTAGCAATCAGCCCCAGCATTTT. Protein product: CASSSQGFPSNQPQHF. The genes are TRBV19 and TRBJ1-5, with TRBD1 identical over 7 bases. Per the germline V gene, CDR1 is LNHDA and CDR2 is SQIVND (reference sequence). The CDR3 length is 16 residues. V lost 5 bases and J lost 0; bases outside the gene matches: 7.

The chain employs TRBV9 and TRBJ1-2; 9 nucleotides agree with TRBD1. The germline V gene has CDR1 SGDLS and CDR2 YYNGEE. After removal of 4 bases from V and 5 bases from J, the junction contained 12 bases not matched to a gene. The CDR3 loop spans 16 amino acids. CDR3 DNA: TGTGCCAGCAGCCCTAGGGGACAGGGACAAGCATATGGCTACACCTTC. It yields the protein CASSPRGQGQAYGYTF.

The chain links TRBV2 to TRBJ1-1; TRBD1 aligns across 8 bases. The CDR3 contains 16 residues. Germline CDR1 SNHLY, CDR2 FYNNEI. The V and J ends lost 8 bases and 3 bases, in that order; junction bases with no gene match: 14. CDR3: CASDRGRVRGDTEAFF. The CDR3 nucleotides read TGTGCCAGCGACAGGGGAAGGGTTCGAGGGGACACTGAAGCTTTCTTT.

The chain combines TRBV2 with TRBJ2-3; D might be TRBD1 or TRBD2, each matching 5 bases. CDR3 size: 15 residues. The germline CDR1 and CDR2 sequences are SNHLY and FYNNEI. V was cut by 6 bases and J by 6 bases, with 19 bases left in between. CDR3 in amino acids: CASSARGPRFDTQYF. Written as DNA, the CDR3 is TGTGCCAGCAGCGCCCGGGGCCCCCGGTTTGATACGCAGTATTTT.

This clone was detected once. V usage is TRBV3-1 (or the pseudogene TRBV3-2) and J usage is TRBJ2-7, with 7 bases that match TRBD2. Per germline, CDR1 LGHDT and CDR2 YNNKEL (reference sequence). The CDR3 runs 13 residues. Trimming took 1 base from V and 3 from J; bases not matched to a gene: 0. CDR3 nucleotides: TGTGCCAGCAGCCAAGGGGGGGGCTACGAGCAGTACTTC. Translating it yields CASSQGGGYEQYF.

V and J are TRBV6-1 and TRBJ1-2; TRBD1 might be the D (5 bases). The CDR3 runs to 15 residues. The ends were cut back, 0 bases at V and 7 bases at J, with 15 bases in the middle. In germline, CDR1 is MNHNS, CDR2 SASEGT. CDR3 loop: CASSEAWEGRGGYTF. DNA for the CDR3: TGTGCCAGCAGTGAAGCGTGGGAGGGGCGAGGTGGCTACACCTTC.

CDR3 in amino acids: CAWSPQGAGQPQHF. Here the CDR3 DNA reads TGTGCCTGGAGTCCCCAGGGGGCAGGTCAGCCCCAGCATTTT. The V call is TRBV30, the J call TRBJ1-5; the match to TRBD1 covers 8 bases. Germline V CDR1 and CDR2: GTSNPN, SVGIG (reference sequence). After removal of 2 bases from V and 6 bases from J, the junction contained 6 bases not matched to a gene. This CDR3 is built from 14 residues.

This chain connects TRBV11-2 to TRBJ1-1; D uncertain. This CDR3 is built from 15 residues. Germline lookup yields CDR1 SGHAT and CDR2 FQNNGV. The germline V and J ends were trimmed by 6 bases and 0 bases, with 14 bases remaining between them. The CDR3 DNA reads as TGTGCCAGCAGTCCAAGGGAGTACATGAACACTGAAGCTTTCTTT. Protein: CASSPREYMNTEAFF.